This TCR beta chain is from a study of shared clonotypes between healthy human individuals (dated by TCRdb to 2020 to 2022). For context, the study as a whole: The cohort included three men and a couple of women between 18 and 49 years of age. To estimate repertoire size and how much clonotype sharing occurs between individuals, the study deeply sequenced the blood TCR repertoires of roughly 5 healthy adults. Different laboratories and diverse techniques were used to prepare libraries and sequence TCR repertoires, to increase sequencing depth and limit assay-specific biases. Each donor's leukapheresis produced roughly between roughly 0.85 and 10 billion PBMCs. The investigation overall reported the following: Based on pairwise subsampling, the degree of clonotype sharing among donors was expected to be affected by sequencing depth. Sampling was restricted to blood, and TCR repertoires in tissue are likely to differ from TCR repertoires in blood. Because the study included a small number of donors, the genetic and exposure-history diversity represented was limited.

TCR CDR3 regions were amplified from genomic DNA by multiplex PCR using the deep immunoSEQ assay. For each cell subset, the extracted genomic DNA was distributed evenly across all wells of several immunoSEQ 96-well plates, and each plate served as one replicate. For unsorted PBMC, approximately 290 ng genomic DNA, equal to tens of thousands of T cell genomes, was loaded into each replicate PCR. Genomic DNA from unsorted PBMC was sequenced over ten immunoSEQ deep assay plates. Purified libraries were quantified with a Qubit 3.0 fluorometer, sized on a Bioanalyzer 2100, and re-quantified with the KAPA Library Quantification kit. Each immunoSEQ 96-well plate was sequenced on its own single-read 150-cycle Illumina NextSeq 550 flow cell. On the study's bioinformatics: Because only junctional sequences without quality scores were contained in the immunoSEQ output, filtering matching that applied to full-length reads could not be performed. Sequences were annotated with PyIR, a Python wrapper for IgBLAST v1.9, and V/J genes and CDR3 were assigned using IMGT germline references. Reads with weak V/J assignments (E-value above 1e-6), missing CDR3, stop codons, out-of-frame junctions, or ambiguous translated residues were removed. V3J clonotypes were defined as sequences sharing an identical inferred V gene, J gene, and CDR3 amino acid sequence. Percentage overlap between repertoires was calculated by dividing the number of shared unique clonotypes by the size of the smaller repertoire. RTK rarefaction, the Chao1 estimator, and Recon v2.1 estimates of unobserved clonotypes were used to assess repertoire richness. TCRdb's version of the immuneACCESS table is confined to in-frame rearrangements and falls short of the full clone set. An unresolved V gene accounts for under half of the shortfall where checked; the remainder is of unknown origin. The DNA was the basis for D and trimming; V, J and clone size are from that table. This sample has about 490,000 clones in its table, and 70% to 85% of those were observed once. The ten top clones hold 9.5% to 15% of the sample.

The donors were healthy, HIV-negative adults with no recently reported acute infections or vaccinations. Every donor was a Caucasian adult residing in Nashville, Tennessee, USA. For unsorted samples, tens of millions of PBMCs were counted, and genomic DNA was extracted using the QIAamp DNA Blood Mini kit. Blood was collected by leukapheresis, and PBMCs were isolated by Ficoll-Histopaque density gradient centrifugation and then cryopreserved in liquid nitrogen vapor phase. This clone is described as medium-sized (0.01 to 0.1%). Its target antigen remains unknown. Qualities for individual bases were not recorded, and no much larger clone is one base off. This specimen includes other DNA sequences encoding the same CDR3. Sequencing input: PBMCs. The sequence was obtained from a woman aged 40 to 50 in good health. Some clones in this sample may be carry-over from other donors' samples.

The CDR3 protein: CASSPGGEAQPQHF. The DNA sequence is as follows: TGTGCCAGCAGCCCGGGGGGGGAGGCTCAGCCCCAGCATTTT. The rearrangement joined TRBV2 to TRBJ1-5; the D region possibly corresponds to TRBD1 (5 bases align). From a lookup of the germline V gene, CDR1 and CDR2 are SNHLY and FYNNEI. Trimming takes 6 bases from V and 6 bases from J, and the germline ends sit 15 bases apart. The CDR3 numbers 14 residues from cysteine through phenylalanine. Left in the record is the CDR3 DNA by itself, 42 bases read in frame from the first base. Reference TRBV2 and TRBJ1-5 proteins supply the regions before and after the CDR3; the full variable domain is: EPEVTQTPSHQVTQMGQEVILRCVPISNHLYFYWYRQILGQKVEFLVSFYNNEISEKSEIFDDQFSVERPDGSNFTLKIRSTKLEDSAMYFCASSPGGEAQPQHFGDGTRLSIL.